This TCR beta chain originates from a study of cytomegalovirus exposure and HLA in healthy donors. Background on the study: Within the Caucasian-associated ancestry cluster were roughly 79% of the roughly 360 genotyped donors.

General study points: Evidence from a later analysis indicated that most CMV-associated TCR beta chains looked HLA-restricted.

13 Jbeta primers and 60 Vbeta primers were used for the PCR. The data were produced by immunoSEQ multiplex PCR, yet TCRdb's version contains in-frame clones alone and is incomplete. The sample contains 120,000 or so clones, approximately 80% of which appear only once. Points on this clone: Its antigen is currently unknown.

The specimen sequenced was PBMCs. The clonotype comes from a female donor in good health and CMV-seropositive.

As DNA, the CDR3 is TGTGCCAGCAGTTTCGGGGGGGAGGGAGCTTTCTTT. It encodes CASSFGGEGAFF. The chain recombines TRBV28 with TRBJ1-1; D is possibly TRBD1 (5 bases). Germline CDR1 is MDHEN and CDR2 is SYDVKM. V was shortened by 3 bases and J by 10 bases, with 12 bases between the two germline ends. CDR3 size: 12 residues.